This is a list of T cell receptor beta chains from one sample in a study of long-term antiretroviral therapy in people with HIV. Assay: immunoSEQ multiplex PCR; the TCRdb copy retains only in-frame clones and omits some. This table holds 20,000 to 25,000 clones, approximately 80% found once. This sample comprised unsorted PBMCs, obtained 0.1 years before starting antiretroviral therapy. The origin of the receptors is a man aged 18 to 29 with HIV. Each CDR3 is given without its conserved first and last residue. Each record gives: D gene, V gene, CDR3 length, CDR3 protein. The D gene is left open where the match is weak.

d_gene: NA; v_gene: TRBV6-1; len: 12; CDR3aa: ASFGGAGSTEAF
d_gene: NA; v_gene: TRBV30; len: 11; CDR3aa: AWSAVYNQPQH
d_gene: TRBD2; v_gene: TRBV7-9; len: 15; CDR3aa: ASSHPTSGRADNEQF
d_gene: NA; v_gene: TRBV7-9; len: 12; CDR3aa: ASSSGPAITEAF
d_gene: NA; v_gene: TRBV7-9; len: 14; CDR3aa: ASSPKGRGGDYGYT
d_gene: NA; v_gene: TRBV27; len: 11; CDR3aa: ASSVTGSYEQY
d_gene: TRBD2; v_gene: TRBV18; len: 13; CDR3aa: ASRSREASYNEQF
d_gene: NA; v_gene: TRBV6-6; len: 11; CDR3aa: ASGGLEVYEQY
d_gene: NA; v_gene: TRBV4-3; len: 14; CDR3aa: ASSQAWAGPGYGYT
d_gene: TRBD1; v_gene: TRBV5-4; len: 12; CDR3aa: ASGDRGRTDTQY
d_gene: NA; v_gene: TRBV4-3; len: 12; CDR3aa: ASSQDPYSDGYT
d_gene: NA; v_gene: TRBV6-1; len: 16; CDR3aa: ASSEAPTGSSYNSPLH
d_gene: TRBD2; v_gene: TRBV6-5; len: 13; CDR3aa: ASSYRGLAGEKQF
d_gene: NA; v_gene: TRBV5-4; len: 14; CDR3aa: ASSLRRGLHQETQY
d_gene: TRBD1; v_gene: TRBV9; len: 14; CDR3aa: ASSPTRTGGGHEQY
d_gene: TRBD2; v_gene: TRBV6-6; len: 11; CDR3aa: ASSYPGGTPFY
d_gene: TRBD1; v_gene: TRBV5-8; len: 15; CDR3aa: ASSYRLRDRGPWLQY
d_gene: NA; v_gene: TRBV30; len: 13; CDR3aa: AWGPFAVRDNEQF
d_gene: TRBD2; v_gene: TRBV27; len: 12; CDR3aa: ASSFGGGAYEQY
d_gene: TRBD1; v_gene: TRBV9; len: 12; CDR3aa: ASSVGTGGTEAF
d_gene: NA; v_gene: TRBV9; len: 11; CDR3aa: ASRPQAYNEQF
d_gene: TRBD2; v_gene: TRBV11-1; len: 15; CDR3aa: ASSFQRGMGGADTQY
d_gene: NA; v_gene: TRBV12-5; len: 11; CDR3aa: ASGSDGPGELF
d_gene: TRBD2; v_gene: TRBV5-1; len: 15; CDR3aa: ASSQDRAGPSSYEQY
d_gene: NA; v_gene: TRBV13; len: 13; CDR3aa: ASSFPGEVADTQY
d_gene: TRBD1; v_gene: TRBV28; len: 12; CDR3aa: ASSSPGQNYGYT
d_gene: NA; v_gene: TRBV5-4; len: 13; CDR3aa: ASSFRTKGRHTQY
d_gene: NA; v_gene: TRBV5-4; len: 12; CDR3aa: ASSLGQLTNEQF
d_gene: TRBD1; v_gene: TRBV10-3; len: 19; CDR3aa: AISESSFKGQAPYSNQPQH
d_gene: NA; v_gene: TRBV7-9; len: 11; CDR3aa: ASSLAGDDGYT
d_gene: NA; v_gene: TRBV30; len: 11; CDR3aa: ACASGSNQPQH
d_gene: TRBD2; v_gene: TRBV28; len: 13; CDR3aa: ASKIAGGETGELF
d_gene: NA; v_gene: TRBV28; len: 12; CDR3aa: ASSVGGQSPYSY
d_gene: NA; v_gene: TRBV7-2; len: 11; CDR3aa: ASRTTGAGELF
d_gene: TRBD1; v_gene: TRBV4-1; len: 12; CDR3aa: ASSQIGGRQPQH
d_gene: NA; v_gene: TRBV5-5; len: 12; CDR3aa: ASTLLGGVDEQF
d_gene: TRBD2; v_gene: TRBV19; len: 15; CDR3aa: ASSTGLAVPLEETQY
d_gene: TRBD2; v_gene: TRBV7-9; len: 17; CDR3aa: ASSLGVLAGTGYQETQY
d_gene: TRBD2; v_gene: TRBV15; len: 12; CDR3aa: ATSGEGNYNEQF
d_gene: TRBD1; v_gene: TRBV28; len: 13; CDR3aa: ASSFHRGPNQPQH
d_gene: NA; v_gene: TRBV28; len: 10; CDR3aa: ASSWGQGEQF
d_gene: NA; v_gene: TRBV9; len: 13; CDR3aa: ASTHRQAGNYGYT
d_gene: NA; v_gene: TRBV7-9; len: 10; CDR3aa: ASSLGAGTAF
d_gene: TRBD2; v_gene: TRBV5-4; len: 15; CDR3aa: ASSQPGLAGSTGEQF
d_gene: NA; v_gene: TRBV2; len: 12; CDR3aa: ATPRTRGNTEAF
d_gene: NA; v_gene: TRBV28; len: 12; CDR3aa: ASSPPSSNQPQH
d_gene: NA; v_gene: TRBV30; len: 11; CDR3aa: ATDGLSGNTIY
d_gene: NA; v_gene: TRBV6-5; len: 13; CDR3aa: ASRPRGIYNSPLH
d_gene: NA; v_gene: TRBV6-5; len: 14; CDR3aa: ASSYSKGGGTDTQY
d_gene: TRBD2; v_gene: TRBV7-2; len: 14; CDR3aa: ASSLGLAGGPYEQY
d_gene: NA; v_gene: TRBV4-1; len: 11; CDR3aa: ASSQRDTGELF
d_gene: NA; v_gene: TRBV13; len: 11; CDR3aa: ASSLGRGDGYT
d_gene: TRBD2; v_gene: TRBV7-9; len: 14; CDR3aa: ASSLVAGGLYNEQF
d_gene: NA; v_gene: TRBV7-6; len: 11; CDR3aa: ASSLGGTGELF
d_gene: TRBD1; v_gene: TRBV12-5; len: 11; CDR3aa: ASGWGQGYEQY
d_gene: NA; v_gene: TRBV7-9; len: 13; CDR3aa: ASRGFRGSDYGYT
d_gene: TRBD2; v_gene: TRBV18; len: 18; CDR3aa: ASSPDSGLAGESSYNEQF